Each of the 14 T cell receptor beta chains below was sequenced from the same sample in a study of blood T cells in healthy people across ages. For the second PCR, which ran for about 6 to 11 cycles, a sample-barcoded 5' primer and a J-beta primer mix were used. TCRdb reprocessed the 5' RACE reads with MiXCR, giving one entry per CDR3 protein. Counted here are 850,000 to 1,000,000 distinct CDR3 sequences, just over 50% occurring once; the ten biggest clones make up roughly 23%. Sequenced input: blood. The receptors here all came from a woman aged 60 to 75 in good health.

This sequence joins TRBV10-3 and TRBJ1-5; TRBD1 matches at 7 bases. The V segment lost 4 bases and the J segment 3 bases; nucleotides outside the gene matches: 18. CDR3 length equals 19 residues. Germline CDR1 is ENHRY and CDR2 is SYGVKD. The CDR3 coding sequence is TGTGCCATCAGTGGGTCTCACAGGGGAGGGAGTAGGACCAATCAGCCCCAGCATTTT. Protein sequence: CAISGSHRGGSRTNQPQHF.

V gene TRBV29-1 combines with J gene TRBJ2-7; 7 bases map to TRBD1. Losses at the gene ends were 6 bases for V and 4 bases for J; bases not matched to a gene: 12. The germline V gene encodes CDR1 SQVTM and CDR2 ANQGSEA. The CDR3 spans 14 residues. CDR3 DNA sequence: TGCAGCGTCTATACAGGGGTCAGGGTTTACGAGCAGTACTTC. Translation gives CSVYTGVRVYEQYF.

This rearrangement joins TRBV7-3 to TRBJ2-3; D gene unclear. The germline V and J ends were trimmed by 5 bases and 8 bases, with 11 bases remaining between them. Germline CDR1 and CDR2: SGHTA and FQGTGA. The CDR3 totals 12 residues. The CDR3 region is CASSQFGSTQYF. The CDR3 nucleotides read TGTGCCAGCAGCCAGTTCGGTAGTACGCAGTATTTT.

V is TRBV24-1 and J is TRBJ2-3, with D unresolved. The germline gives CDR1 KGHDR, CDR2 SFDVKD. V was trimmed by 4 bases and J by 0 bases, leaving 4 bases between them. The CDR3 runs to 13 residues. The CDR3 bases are TGTGCCACCAGTGACGGGAGCACAGATACGCAGTATTTT. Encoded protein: CATSDGSTDTQYF.

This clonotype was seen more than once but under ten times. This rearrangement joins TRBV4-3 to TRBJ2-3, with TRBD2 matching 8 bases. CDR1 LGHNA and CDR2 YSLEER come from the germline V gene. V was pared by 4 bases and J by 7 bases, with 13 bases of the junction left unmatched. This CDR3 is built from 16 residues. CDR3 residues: CASSPQASGRLNTQYF. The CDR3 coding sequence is TGCGCCAGCAGCCCACAGGCTAGCGGGCGTCTAAATACGCAGTATTTT.

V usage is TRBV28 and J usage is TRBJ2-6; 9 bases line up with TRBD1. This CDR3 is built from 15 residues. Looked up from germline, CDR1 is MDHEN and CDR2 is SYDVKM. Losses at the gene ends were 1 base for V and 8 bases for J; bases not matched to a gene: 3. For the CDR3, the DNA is TGTGCCAGCAGTTTATCGGACAGGGGAACCAACGTCCTGACTTTC. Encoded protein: CASSLSDRGTNVLTF.

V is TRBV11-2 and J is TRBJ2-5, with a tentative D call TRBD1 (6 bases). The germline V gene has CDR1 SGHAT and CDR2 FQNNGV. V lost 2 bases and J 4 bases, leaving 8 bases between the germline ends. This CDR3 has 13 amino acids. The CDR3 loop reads CASSLMGAETQYF. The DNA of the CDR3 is TGTGCCAGCAGCTTAATGGGGGCAGAGACCCAGTACTTC.

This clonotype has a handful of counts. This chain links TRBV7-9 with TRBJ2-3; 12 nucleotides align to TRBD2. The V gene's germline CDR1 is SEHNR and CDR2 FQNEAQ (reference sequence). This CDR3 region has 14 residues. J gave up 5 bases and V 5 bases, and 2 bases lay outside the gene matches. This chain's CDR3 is CASSRLAGVDTQYF. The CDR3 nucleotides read TGTGCCAGCAGCCGACTAGCGGGAGTAGATACGCAGTATTTT.

CDR3 protein: CASHDQGDLNYGYTF. CDR3 DNA sequence: TGCGCCAGCCATGACCAGGGGGACCTGAACTATGGCTACACCTTC. The V gene is TRBV5-1, the J gene TRBJ1-2; 7 nucleotides line up with TRBD1. The germline gives CDR1 SGHRS, CDR2 YFSETQ. Germline trimming cut 7 bases from V and 2 bases from J; bases unmatched to any gene: 11. The CDR3 runs 15 residues.

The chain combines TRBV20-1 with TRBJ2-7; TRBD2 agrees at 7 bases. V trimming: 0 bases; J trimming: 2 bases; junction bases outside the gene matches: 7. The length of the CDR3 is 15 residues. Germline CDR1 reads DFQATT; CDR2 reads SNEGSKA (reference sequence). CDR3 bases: TGCAGTGCTAGAGATCACGGGGGGACTACCTACGAGCAGTACTTC. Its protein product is CSARDHGGTTYEQYF.

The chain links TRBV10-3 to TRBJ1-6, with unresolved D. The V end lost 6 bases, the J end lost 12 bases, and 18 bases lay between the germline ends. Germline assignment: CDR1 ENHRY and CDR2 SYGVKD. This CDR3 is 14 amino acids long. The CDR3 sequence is CAIRPESSQLPLHF. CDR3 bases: TGTGCCATCAGGCCGGAGAGTTCACAATTACCCCTCCACTTT.

The CDR3 is CATGLAGGPSYNEQFF. The CDR3 DNA sequence: TGTGCGACGGGACTAGCGGGAGGTCCCTCCTACAATGAGCAGTTCTTC. The chain uses TRBV12-3 or TRBV12-4 and TRBJ2-1; 15 bases agree with TRBD2. This CDR3 has 16 residues.

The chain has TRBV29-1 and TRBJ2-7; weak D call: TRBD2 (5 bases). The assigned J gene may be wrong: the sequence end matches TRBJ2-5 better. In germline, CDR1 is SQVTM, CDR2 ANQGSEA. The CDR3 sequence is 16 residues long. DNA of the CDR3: TGCAGCGTTAACCCGAGGAGTGGCGGCTCGGGGGAGACCCAGTACTTC. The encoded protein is CSVNPRSGGSGETQYF.

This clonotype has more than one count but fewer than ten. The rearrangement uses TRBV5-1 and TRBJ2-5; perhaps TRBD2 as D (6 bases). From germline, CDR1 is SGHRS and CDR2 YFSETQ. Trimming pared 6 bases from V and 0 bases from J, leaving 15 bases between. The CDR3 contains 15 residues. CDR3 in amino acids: CASKLGLLYQETQYF. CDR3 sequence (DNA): TGCGCCAGCAAGCTAGGACTACTGTACCAAGAGACCCAGTACTTC. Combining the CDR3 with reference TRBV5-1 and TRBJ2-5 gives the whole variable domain KAGVTQTPRYLIKTRGQQVTLSCSPISGHRSVSWYQQTPGQGLQFLFEYFSETQRNKGNFPGRFSGRQFSNSRSEMNVSTLELGDSALYLCASKLGLLYQETQYFGPGTRLLVL.